The 31 T cell receptor beta chains reported below all come from one sample, sequenced in a study of tumor and adjacent non-tumor tissue in lung cancer. The template was RNA from unsorted bulk tissue. The normal lung tissue was taken more than 3 cm from the tumor edge. A modified ARM-PCR protocol with three rounds of nested PCR amplified TCRbeta. TCRdb analysed the multiplex PCR reads with MiXCR anew, one entry per CDR3 protein. In the table there are some 80,000 distinct CDR3 sequences, about 80% of which are singletons. The specimen sequenced was distant non-tumor lung tissue. Every receptor here comes from an older man with non-small cell lung cancer.

Regarding this clonotype: A junction boundary mismatches the germline segment, possibly from a read error. This sequence joins TRBV4-1 and TRBJ2-7, with 10 nucleotides matching TRBD2. This CDR3 is 16 amino acids long. Germline V gives CDR1 MGHRA, CDR2 YSYEKL. CDR3 DNA sequence: TGCGCCAGGAGCCCGACACTAGCGGGAAAGGGGGACGAGCAGTACTTC. This translates into CARSPTLAGKGDEQYF.

This clonotype showed up many times. J is TRBJ1-1 and V is TRBV6-5, with D perhaps TRBD1 (5 bases). CDR1 and CDR2 from the germline V gene are MNHEY and SVGAGI. Trimming removed 5 bases at V and 0 bases at J, with 16 bases between. This CDR3 is 16 amino acids long. The CDR3 DNA reads as TGTGCCAGCAGTAGGGCGCGAGGGACGCTGAACACTGAAGCTTTCTTT. Its protein product is CASSRARGTLNTEAFF.

Comment on this clonotype: One junction end disagrees with the germline gene, perhaps due to a read error. The CDR3: CSGGHTSGNEQFF. The CDR3 nucleotides are TGCAGTGGTGGTCACACTAGCGGCAATGAACAGTTCTTC. V and J are TRBV20-1 and TRBJ2-1; TRBD2 aligns across 8 bases. Germline CDR1 DFQATT, CDR2 SNEGSKA (reference sequence). This CDR3 region has 13 residues.

A single count supports this clonotype. The junction differs from germline at one of its ends, possibly a read error. V is TRBV29-1 and J is TRBJ1-2, with no clear D. Germline loops: CDR1 SQVTM, CDR2 ANQGSEA. The CDR3 consists of 16 residues. This CDR3 reads CNVVSYQSSGENGYTF. CDR3 nucleotide sequence: TGCAACGTTGTCTCCTATCAATCCTCGGGAGAAAATGGCTACACCTTC.

This sequence joins TRBV5-6 and TRBJ2-5; 8 bases are shared with TRBD1. Germline values: CDR1 SGHDT, CDR2 YYEEEE. Unmatched junction bases numbered 17, after V lost 8 bases and J lost 5 bases. The CDR3 consists of 16 residues. This CDR3 reads CARSRNGQGPRETQYF. The CDR3 DNA is TGTGCCAGAAGCCGGAACGGACAGGGACCTCGGGAGACCCAGTACTTC.

A word on this clonotype: A single base separates this from a much larger clone, so it may be a read error. The V and J genes are TRBV6-2 or TRBV6-3 and TRBJ2-3; 9 positions match TRBD1. The ends lost 6 bases at V and 5 bases at J; junction bases unmatched: 3. Per germline, CDR1 MNHEY and CDR2 SVGEGT. The length of the CDR3 is 13 residues. This CDR3 is CASRTGGIDTQYF. The CDR3 nucleotides are TGTGCCAGCAGAACAGGGGGCATAGATACGCAGTATTTT.

A word on this clonotype: A much more abundant neighbour one base away suggests this may be a read error. The conserved phenylalanine or tryptophan is not found at the CDR3 terminus, so this likely reflects a read error. V is TRBV28 and J is TRBJ2-5; 9 bases line up with TRBD1. Germline V gives CDR1 MDHEN, CDR2 SYDVKM. The length of the CDR3 is 15 residues. Trimming at V came to 3 bases and at J to 5 bases, leaving 7 bases not matched to a gene. CDR3 residues: CASSFRTGGMETQYY. The CDR3 DNA sequence: TGTGCCAGCAGTTTCCGAACAGGGGGCATGGAGACCCAGTACTAC.

Worth noting for this clonotype: A much larger clone is a single base away; this may be a read error. The chain has TRBV6-1 and TRBJ2-5; 7 nucleotides agree with TRBD2. V lost 7 bases and J lost 2; bases outside the gene matches: 10. Germline V gene data show CDR1 as MNHNS and CDR2 as SASEGT. This CDR3 region has 15 residues. This chain's CDR3 is CASTYGSGRQETQYF. CDR3 in DNA: TGTGCCAGCACGTATGGTAGCGGGCGACAAGAGACCCAGTACTTC.

The chain recombines TRBV4-2 with TRBJ2-1; weak D call: TRBD2 (6 bases). V shed 4 bases and J shed 7 bases, with 14 bases lying between them. The germline V gene encodes CDR1 LGHNA and CDR2 YNFKEQ. The CDR3 is 14 amino acids. The CDR3 loop is CASSREVRGNEQFF. The CDR3 DNA follows: TGTGCCAGCAGCCGAGAAGTCCGGGGGAATGAGCAGTTCTTC.

A note on this clonotype: Mismatch with germline at one junction end may stem from a read error. This sequence joins TRBV6-5 and TRBJ1-4; TRBD1 might be the D (5 bases). This CDR3 has 17 amino acids. The germline V gene has CDR1 MNHEY and CDR2 SVGAGI. CDR3: CDSSLLGRGRLNEKLFF. Written as DNA, the CDR3 is TGTGACAGCAGCCTACTAGGGAGGGGACGGCTTAATGAAAAACTGTTTTTT.

This clonotype showed up just once. Its ends do not fully match the called genes, so a read error is possible. J is TRBJ1-5 and V is TRBV6-1; TRBD1 agrees at 10 bases. CDR1 MNHNS and CDR2 SASEGT come from the germline V gene. This CDR3 comprises 15 residues. The CDR3 nucleotides read TGTGCCAGCTGTGAAGAGACAGGGGGCGTTCATCCCCAGCATTTT. Translation gives CASCEETGGVHPQHF.

A remark on this clonotype: One junction end does not reproduce the germline sequence, and a read error may be involved. The chain couples TRBV6-5 to TRBJ2-6; 8 bases are shared with TRBD1. CDR1 and CDR2 (germline): MNHEY, SVGAGI. CDR3 length: 17 residues. The CDR3 here is CASSSGTGGSGANVLSF. In nucleotides, the CDR3 is TGTGCCAGTAGTTCCGGGACAGGAGGCTCTGGGGCCAATGTCCTGAGTTTC.

The chain combines TRBV29-1 with TRBJ1-5; the D is unclear. The end of the DNA aligns better with TRBJ2-3, so the J call may be wrong. Per germline, CDR1 SQVTM and CDR2 ANQGSEA. The CDR3 totals 13 residues. CDR3 protein: CTVLTYRNQPQYF. The CDR3 bases are TGCACCGTCTTGACGTATAGAAATCAGCCCCAGTATTTT.

This clonotype was detected only once. DNA of the CDR3: TGTGCCAGTTGCTTCGCCAAGTCAAGGAACACTGAAGCTTTCTTT. This gives the protein CASCFAKSRNTEAFF. The rearrangement links TRBV11-2 to TRBJ1-1; the D is unclear. Germline CDR1 SGHAT, CDR2 FQNNGV. The CDR3 is 15 residues long. Trimming left V 9 bases short and J 1 base short, with 18 bases between.

In DNA, the CDR3 is TGTGCCAGCAGTTCCGCTGGCCAGCTCCAACATTTT. Protein: CASSSAGQLQHF. The rearrangement links TRBV12-3 or TRBV12-4 to TRBJ1-5, with D unclear. This CDR3 is 12 amino acids long. The V end was cut by 4 bases, the J end by 16 bases, with 17 bases between.

As for this clonotype: The junction shows a germline mismatch at one end, possibly a read error. The V and J genes are TRBV6-2 or TRBV6-3 and TRBJ2-7, with D uncertain. This CDR3 contains 11 residues. Germline V CDR1 and CDR2: MNHEY, SVGEGT. CDR3 amino acids: CTSCYGYEQYF. CDR3 sequence (DNA): TGTACCAGCTGTTACGGCTACGAGCAGTACTTC.

Notes on this clonotype: Relative to the germline gene, one junction end is altered; a read error may explain this. This chain joins TRBV12-3 or TRBV12-4 and TRBJ1-3; TRBD1 is a possible D gene (6 bases). The CDR3 loop spans 18 amino acids. CDR3 sequence: CTSSRPGTRIGFGNSIYF. The CDR3 DNA reads as TGTACCAGCAGTCGTCCCGGGACACGGATCGGCTTTGGAAACTCCATATATTTT.

This chain uses TRBV12-3 or TRBV12-4 with TRBJ2-5; 9 positions match TRBD1. The CDR3 contains 14 residues. This CDR3 reads CVISSDRGQETQYF. CDR3 nucleotides: TGTGTCATCAGTTCGGACAGGGGCCAAGAGACCCAGTACTTC.

The rearrangement joins TRBV28 to TRBJ2-2; TRBD1 agrees at 7 bases. CDR1 MDHEN and CDR2 SYDVKM come from the germline V gene. The junction had 13 bases not matched to a gene; V was cut back by 5 bases and J by 7 bases. CDR3 length: 16 residues. The CDR3 nucleotides are TGTGCCAGCAGTGCACGAAGGGGGCTTGGTATCGGGGAGCTGTTTTTT. Its translation is CASSARRGLGIGELFF.

CDR3 coding DNA: TGTGCCAGCATGACGGGGTTGGATAACACCGGGGAGCTGTTTTTT. As protein: CASMTGLDNTGELFF. The V gene is TRBV6-1, the J gene TRBJ2-2, with a tentative D call TRBD2 (5 bases). Germline V gives CDR1 MNHNS, CDR2 SASEGT. The CDR3 extends over 15 amino acids. Deletions cut 7 bases from V and 2 bases from J, with 14 bases between.

Of note for this clonotype: A junction end diverges from the germline sequence, so it may reflect a read error. This chain joins TRBV5-5 and TRBJ2-3; 8 nucleotides line up with TRBD1. The CDR3 covers 16 residues. Per the germline V gene, CDR1 is SGHKS and CDR2 is YYEKEE (reference sequence). The CDR3 is CTSGAGTGMRADTQYF. The CDR3 DNA reads TGTACCAGCGGTGCCGGGACAGGCATGAGGGCAGATACGCAGTATTTT.

In the case of this clonotype: Mismatch with germline at one junction end may stem from a read error. This CDR3 is CATGEVIRSNYDYTF. Here the CDR3 DNA reads TGTGCCACCGGGGAGGTCATAAGGTCTAACTATGACTACACCTTC. The V call is TRBV6-5, the J call TRBJ1-2; D unresolved. The CDR3 covers 15 residues. The germline gives CDR1 MNHEY, CDR2 SVGAGI.

Worth noting for this clonotype: This CDR3 fails to terminate in the conserved phenylalanine or tryptophan, so it likely reflects a read error. Because the CDR3's place on the DNA is in doubt, the DNA is left out and the CDR3 is given as listed by TCRdb. The chain couples TRBV6-2 or TRBV6-3 to TRBJ1-1. The length of the CDR3 is 13 amino acids, counting both ends. Germline CDR1 MNHEY, CDR2 SVGEGT. This CDR3 is CTSSSSENTEAFS.

About this clonotype: At one end the junction does not follow the germline gene, possibly because of a read error. This CDR3 is CASSKGIRNEQYF. The CDR3 region has the DNA TGTGCCAGCTCTAAGGGGATAAGAAACGAGCAGTACTTC. The chain joins TRBV10-1 to TRBJ2-7, with D perhaps matching TRBD1 (5 bases). Germline assignment: CDR1 WNHNN and CDR2 SYGVQD (reference sequence). The CDR3 extends over 13 amino acids.

On this clonotype itself: The junction does not match germline at one end; this may be a read error. This CDR3 is CASNNGYEQFF. Here the CDR3 DNA reads TGTGCGAGCAATAACGGGTATGAGCAGTTCTTC. V gene TRBV6-5 combines with J gene TRBJ2-1; D remains ambiguous. CDR3 length: 11 amino acids. Germline lookup yields CDR1 MNHEY and CDR2 SVGAGI.

V usage is TRBV6-2 or TRBV6-3 and J usage is TRBJ2-1; TRBD2 agrees at 13 bases. Trimming at V came to 3 bases and at J to 4 bases, leaving 12 bases not matched to a gene. This CDR3 is 19 amino acids long. CDR1 is MNHEY, CDR2 SVGEGT, per germline. The CDR3 loop is CASSYGTSGNGRRYNEQFF. The CDR3 DNA sequence: TGTGCCAGCAGTTATGGGACTAGCGGGAATGGACGTAGGTACAATGAGCAGTTCTTC.

This clonotype showed up just a few times. This CDR3 is CASSYSFTGGSNEQYF. CDR3 DNA sequence: TGTGCCAGCAGTTACTCGTTTACAGGGGGTAGTAACGAGCAGTACTTC. The chain employs TRBV6-5 and TRBJ2-7; 8 positions agree with TRBD1. V was clipped by 0 bases and J by 5 bases; unmatched bases: 9. Looked up from germline, CDR1 is MNHEY and CDR2 is SVGAGI. The CDR3 extends over 16 amino acids.

This chain uses TRBV11-2 with TRBJ1-1, with D perhaps TRBD1 (5 bases). Per the germline V gene, CDR1 is SGHAT and CDR2 is FQNNGV. V was shortened by 5 bases and J by 3 bases, with 16 bases between the two germline ends. The length of the CDR3 is 15 residues. The CDR3 is CASSHPEGTYTEAFF. In nucleotides, the CDR3 is TGTGCCAGCAGCCACCCAGAGGGGACTTACACTGAAGCTTTCTTT.

Concerning this clonotype: This may be a read error, as it is one base from a much larger clone. The chain uses TRBV20-1 and TRBJ1-5; D gene unclear. This CDR3 has 16 amino acids. Germline V lookup: CDR1 DFQATT, CDR2 SNEGSKA (reference sequence). The CDR3 DNA follows: TGCAGTGCTAGAGACAAGCCGGACTTTCCCAATCAGCCCCATCATTTT. It is translated as CSARDKPDFPNQPHHF.

This clonotype was counted many times. The chain links TRBV5-6 to TRBJ1-1; tentatively, D is TRBD1 (6 bases). V was cut by 6 bases and J by 3 bases, with 21 bases left in between. The germline V gene encodes CDR1 SGHDT and CDR2 YYEEEE. There are 16 residues in the CDR3. The CDR3, as DNA: TGTGCCAGCACCCTGGTGTATAGGGGGGGGGACACTGAAGCTTTCTTT. It yields the protein CASTLVYRGGDTEAFF. The full variable domain, its missing parts supplied by reference TRBV5-6 and TRBJ1-1, is DAGVTQSPTHLIKTRGQQVTLRCSPKSGHDTVSWYQQALGQGPQFIFQYYEEEERQRGNFPDRFSGHQFPNYSSELNVNALLLGDSALYLCASTLVYRGGDTEAFFGQGTRLTVV.

The chain has TRBV10-2 and TRBJ2-1, with TRBD2 as a possible D gene (6 bases). The CDR3 has 15 residues. Looked up from germline, CDR1 is WSHSY and CDR2 is SAAADI. Between the trimmed V and J ends, which lost 6 bases and 8 bases, there was a span of 20 bases. CDR3 coding DNA: TGCGCCAGCAGATCCACGGGAGCCTCTTCTCATGAGCAGTTCTTC. Amino acids: CASRSTGASSHEQFF.